These T cell receptor beta chains were read from a single sample in a study of cytomegalovirus exposure and HLA in healthy donors. Sequencing used immunoSEQ multiplex PCR; TCRdb keeps in-frame clones, though not all of them. The sample includes 150,000 to 200,000 clones, more than 75% of them seen just once. The specimen was PBMCs. The receptor set was obtained from a woman aged 45-59 years in good health and CMV-seronegative. Both conserved end residues are part of each CDR3. A D gene is named only where the DNA matches it firmly. Some rows mark clone size as missing; the rest say once, few, many or name a class of expanded clone.

J,size,V,D,DNA,CDR3
TRBJ2-5,-,TRBV5-1,-,TGCGCCAGCAGCTACTACGGCGAGAAAGAGACCCAGTACTTC,CASSYYGEKETQYF
TRBJ2-4,once,TRBV10-3,TRBD2,TGTGCCATCAGTGAGGCATTAGGGACTAGCGGGAGAAACATTCAGTACTTC,CAISEALGTSGRNIQYF
TRBJ2-7,-,TRBV5-1,TRBD1,TGCGCCAGCAGCTTGGAGGGGACAGGAGCCTACGAGCAGTACTTC,CASSLEGTGAYEQYF
TRBJ2-1,-,TRBV5-1,TRBD2,TGCGCCAGCAGCGGGGGGGGCTACAATGAGCAGTTCTTC,CASSGGGYNEQFF
TRBJ1-2,-,TRBV29-1,TRBD1,TGCAGCGTTGAAGAGGGAGCGGACAGGGGGCAGTGTGGCTACACCTTC,CSVEEGADRGQCGYTF
TRBJ1-1,-,TRBV15,TRBD1,TGTGCCACCAGCAGAGATGGGGACAGGGGGAGGAACACTGAAGCTTTCTTT,CATSRDGDRGRNTEAFF
TRBJ1-5,-,TRBV5-6,-,TGTGCCAGCAGCTATGGGCAGCAGCCCCAGCATTTT,CASSYGQQPQHF
TRBJ2-1,-,TRBV5-1,TRBD2,TGCGCCAGCAGCTTGGGACTAGCGGGTGAGCAGTTCTTC,CASSLGLAGEQFF
TRBJ1-2,-,TRBV7-2,TRBD1,TGTGCCAGCTTAAAAATTGGAGGGGACAGGGCTAACTATGGCTACACCTTC,CASLKIGGDRANYGYTF
TRBJ1-2,-,TRBV9,-,TGTGCCAGCAGCGTATTCGGCGGTGACTATGGCTACACCTTC,CASSVFGGDYGYTF
TRBJ2-5,-,TRBV29-1,TRBD2,TGCAGCGTTCCGGTTGGGCTAGCGGGGGGGCGGGTGCGGGAGACCCAGTACTTC,CSVPVGLAGGRVRETQYF
TRBJ2-6,-,TRBV7-2,-,TGTGCCAGCAGCCTAAGCTCTGGGGCCAACGTCCTGACTTTC,CASSLSSGANVLTF
TRBJ2-1,-,TRBV28,-,TGTGCCAGCATGTCGACAATGAAGCAGTTCTTC,CASMSTMKQFF
TRBJ1-6,-,TRBV5-1,-,TGCGCCAGCAGCCAGTCCGGGGGGGCCAATTCACCCCTCCACTTT,CASSQSGGANSPLHF
TRBJ1-1,-,TRBV19,TRBD1,TGTGCCAGTAGTCCTGGACAGGGGAGGTTGGTGAACACTGAAGCTTTCTTT,CASSPGQGRLVNTEAFF
TRBJ1-2,-,TRBV6-5,-,TGTGCCAGCAGTCAAGCAGGAAGCTACACCTTC,CASSQAGSYTF
TRBJ2-7,-,TRBV7-2,-,TGTGCCAGCAGCTTACGAGCGGGTTCAAGCTCCTACGAGCAGTACTTC,CASSLRAGSSSYEQYF
TRBJ2-7,-,TRBV9,TRBD1,TGTGCCAGCAGCAGACAGGGCTCCTACGAGCAGTACTTC,CASSRQGSYEQYF
TRBJ1-2,few,TRBV2,-,TGTGCCAGCAGTGAAGTTAGGGGGATGTGGGGCTACACCTTC,CASSEVRGMWGYTF
TRBJ2-3,-,TRBV19,-,TGTGCCAGTAGAAACTGGGGGACTTTAGAATCCGATACGCAGTATTTT,CASRNWGTLESDTQYF
TRBJ2-3,-,TRBV7-2,-,TGTGCCAGCAGCTTAGCCGCCCAGAGAGGAGATACGCAGTATTTT,CASSLAAQRGDTQYF
TRBJ1-5,-,TRBV7-9,TRBD1,TGTGCCAGCAGCAACTGGACAGGGGATAGCAATCAGCCCCAGCATTTT,CASSNWTGDSNQPQHF
TRBJ1-4,-,TRBV29-1,TRBD1,TGCAGCGTTGGGACAGGGGTTACAACTAATGAAAAACTGTTTTTT,CSVGTGVTTNEKLFF
TRBJ2-3,-,TRBV7-9,-,TGTGCCAGCAGCGTGGTGAAGCGAGATACGCAGTATTTT,CASSVVKRDTQYF
TRBJ1-4,-,TRBV5-4,TRBD1,TGTGCCAGCAGCTCCCACAGGGGCGAGAATGAAAAACTGTTTTTT,CASSSHRGENEKLFF
TRBJ1-3,-,TRBV25-1,-,TGTGCCAGCACCGACAACTGGGGCTTCTCTGGAAACACCATATATTTT,CASTDNWGFSGNTIYF
TRBJ1-5,few,TRBV7-9,-,TGTGCCAGCAGCCCAGCGATCAATCAGCCCCAGCATTTT,CASSPAINQPQHF
TRBJ1-1,few,TRBV2,TRBD1,TGTGCCAGCCCCCCTGGGGCAACAGGGGGCAGGACTGAAGCTTTCTTT,CASPPGATGGRTEAFF
TRBJ2-7,-,TRBV2,-,TGTGCCAGCAGTGAGGCGGGTAAACGGGGGGCGTCATACGAGCAGTACTTC,CASSEAGKRGASYEQYF
TRBJ1-2,-,TRBV27,-,TGTGCCAGCAGTTTTGGGGGCCTTACTAACTATGGCTACACCTTC,CASSFGGLTNYGYTF
TRBJ2-3,-,TRBV7-2,-,TGTGCCAGCAGCCGTAGTGGCCCCCCTCGACAGCTACCCACAGATACGCAGTATTTT,CASSRSGPPRQLPTDTQYF
TRBJ2-3,-,TRBV6-1,-,TGTGCCAGCTCTGACAGGAGAAGCACAGATACGCAGTATTTT,CASSDRRSTDTQYF
TRBJ1-1,few,TRBV6-1,-,TGTGCCAGCATTAACCAGGGCGGGAGAACTGAAGCTTTCTTT,CASINQGGRTEAFF
TRBJ2-3,-,TRBV18,-,TGTGCCAGCTCAGGCTGGCGGGGCCATACGCAGTATTTT,CASSGWRGHTQYF
TRBJ2-7,once,TRBV4-2,TRBD1,TGTGCCAGCAGCCGCAGCAGGGACAGGGCGGTCTCCTACGAGCAGTACTTC,CASSRSRDRAVSYEQYF
TRBJ2-7,-,TRBV13,-,TGTGCCAGCAGCTCCACGGGGAGGAGGGGGCCTTCCTACGAGCAGTACTTC,CASSSTGRRGPSYEQYF
TRBJ1-2,-,TRBV7-3,TRBD1,TGTGCCAGCAGCCGGACAGGGGCACCCTATGGCTACACCTTC,CASSRTGAPYGYTF
TRBJ2-5,-,TRBV7-7,TRBD2,TGTGCTAGCACCCCGGGGGGATGGGAGACCCAGTACTTC,CASTPGGWETQYF
TRBJ2-1,-,TRBV15,-,TGTGCCACCAGCAGAGTCCTTAGCGGAGCCCAAGGCAATGAGCAGTTCTTC,CATSRVLSGAQGNEQFF
TRBJ2-2,-,TRBV9,TRBD2,TGTGCCAGCAGCGTAGAAGTGGGAGGGCCGACCGGGGAGCTGTTTTTT,CASSVEVGGPTGELFF
TRBJ2-3,-,TRBV6-4,-,TGTGCCAGCAGTGTCGGCAGGGGCGGAGGAGATACGCAGTATTTT,CASSVGRGGGDTQYF
TRBJ1-2,once,TRBV29-1,-,TGCAGCGTTGACAGGGCGGCTGGCTACACCTTC,CSVDRAAGYTF
TRBJ2-7,few,TRBV7-7,-,TGTGCTAGCAGCTTAGATCCCACCTACGAGCAGTACTTC,CASSLDPTYEQYF
TRBJ2-3,-,TRBV11-3,-,TGTGCCAGCAGCTTTTCAACAGATACGCAGTATTTT,CASSFSTDTQYF
TRBJ2-4,-,TRBV15,TRBD2,TGTGCCACCAGCAGAGATAACCGGCTAGCGGGAGGGCCTGGCAAAAACATTCAGTACTTC,CATSRDNRLAGGPGKNIQYF
TRBJ1-2,-,TRBV5-6,TRBD1,TGTGCCAGCAGCCTGGACAGGTCCTATGGCTACACCTTC,CASSLDRSYGYTF